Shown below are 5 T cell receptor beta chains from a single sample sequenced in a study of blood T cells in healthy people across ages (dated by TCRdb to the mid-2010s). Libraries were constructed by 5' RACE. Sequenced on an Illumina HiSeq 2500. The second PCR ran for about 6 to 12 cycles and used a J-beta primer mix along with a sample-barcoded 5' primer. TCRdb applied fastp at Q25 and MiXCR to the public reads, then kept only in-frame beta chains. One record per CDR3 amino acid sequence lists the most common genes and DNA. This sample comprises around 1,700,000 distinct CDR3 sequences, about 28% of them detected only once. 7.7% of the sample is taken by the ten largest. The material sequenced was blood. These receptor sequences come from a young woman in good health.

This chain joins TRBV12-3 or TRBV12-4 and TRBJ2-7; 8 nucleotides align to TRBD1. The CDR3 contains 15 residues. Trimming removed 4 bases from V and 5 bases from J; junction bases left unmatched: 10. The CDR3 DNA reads TGTGCCAGCAGTTCCCAAAAGGACAGGGTACACGAGCAGTACTTC. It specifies CASSSQKDRVHEQYF.

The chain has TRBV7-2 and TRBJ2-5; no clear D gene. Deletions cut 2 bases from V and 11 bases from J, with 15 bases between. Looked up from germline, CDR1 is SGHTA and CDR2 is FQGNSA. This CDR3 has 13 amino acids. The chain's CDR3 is CASSLTYSDEQYF. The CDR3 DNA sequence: TGTGCCAGCAGCTTAACCTATTCGGATGAGCAGTACTTC. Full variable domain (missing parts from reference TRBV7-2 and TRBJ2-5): GAGVSQSPSNKVTEKGKDVELRCDPISGHTALYWYRQSLGQGLEFLIYFQGNSAPDKSGLPSDRFSAERTGGSVSTLTIQRTQQEDSAVYLCASSLTYSDEQYFGPGTRLLVL.

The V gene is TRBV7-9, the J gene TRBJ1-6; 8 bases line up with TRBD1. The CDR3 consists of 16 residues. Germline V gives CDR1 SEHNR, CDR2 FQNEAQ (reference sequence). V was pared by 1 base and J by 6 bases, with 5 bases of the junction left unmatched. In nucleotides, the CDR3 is TGTGCCAGCAGCTTAGGGGGAGACAGGGGTAATTCACCCCTCCACTTT. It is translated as CASSLGGDRGNSPLHF.

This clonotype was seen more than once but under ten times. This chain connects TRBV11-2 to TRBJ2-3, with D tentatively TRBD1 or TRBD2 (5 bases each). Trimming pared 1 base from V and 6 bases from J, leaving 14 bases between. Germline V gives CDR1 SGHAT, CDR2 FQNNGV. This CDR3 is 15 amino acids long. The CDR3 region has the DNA TGTGCCAGCAGCTTAGGGGGCGGACCGGGGGATACGCAGTATTTT. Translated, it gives CASSLGGGPGDTQYF.

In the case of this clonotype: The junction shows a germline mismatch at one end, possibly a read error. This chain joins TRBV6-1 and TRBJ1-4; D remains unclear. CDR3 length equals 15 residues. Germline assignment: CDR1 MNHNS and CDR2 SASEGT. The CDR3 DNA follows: TGTGCCAGCAGTAAAGCAGAAGGGATCGGTGAAAAACTGTTTTTT. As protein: CASSKAEGIGEKLFF.